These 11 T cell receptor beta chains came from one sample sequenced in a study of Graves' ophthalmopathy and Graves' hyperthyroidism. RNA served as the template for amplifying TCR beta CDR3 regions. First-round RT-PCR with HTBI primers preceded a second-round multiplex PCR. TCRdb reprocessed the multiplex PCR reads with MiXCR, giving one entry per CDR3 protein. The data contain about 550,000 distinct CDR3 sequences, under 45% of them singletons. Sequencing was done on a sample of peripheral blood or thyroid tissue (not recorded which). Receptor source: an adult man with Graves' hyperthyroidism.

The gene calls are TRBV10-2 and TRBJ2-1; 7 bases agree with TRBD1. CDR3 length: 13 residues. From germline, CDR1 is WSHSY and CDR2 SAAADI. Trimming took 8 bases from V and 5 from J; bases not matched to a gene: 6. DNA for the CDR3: TGCGCCAGCTCGGGACAGAGTAACAATGAGCAGTTCTTC. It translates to CASSGQSNNEQFF.

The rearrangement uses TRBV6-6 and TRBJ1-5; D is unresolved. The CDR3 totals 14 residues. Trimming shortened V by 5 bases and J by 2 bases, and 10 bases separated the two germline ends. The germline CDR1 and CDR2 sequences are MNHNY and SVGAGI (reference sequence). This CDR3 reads CASSEVSGNQPQHF. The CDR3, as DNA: TGTGCCAGCAGTGAGGTTTCGGGCAATCAGCCCCAGCATTTT.

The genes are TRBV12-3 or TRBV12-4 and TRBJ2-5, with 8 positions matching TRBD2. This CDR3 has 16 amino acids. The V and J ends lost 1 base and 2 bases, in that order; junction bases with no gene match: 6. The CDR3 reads CASSLGGAGEQETQYF. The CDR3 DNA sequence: TGTGCCAGCAGTTTAGGGGGAGCGGGGGAACAAGAGACCCAGTACTTC.

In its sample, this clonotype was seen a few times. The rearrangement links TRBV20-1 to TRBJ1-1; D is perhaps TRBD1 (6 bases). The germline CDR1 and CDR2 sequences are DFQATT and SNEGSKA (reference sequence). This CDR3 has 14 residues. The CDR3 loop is CRGASGATVTEAFF. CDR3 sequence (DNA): TGCAGGGGGGCGTCAGGGGCCACGGTCACTGAAGCTTTCTTT.

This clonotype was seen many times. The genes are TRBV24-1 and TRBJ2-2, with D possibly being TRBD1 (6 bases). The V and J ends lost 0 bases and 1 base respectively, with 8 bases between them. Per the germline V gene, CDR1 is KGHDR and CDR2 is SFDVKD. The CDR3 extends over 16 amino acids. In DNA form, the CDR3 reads TGTGCCACCAGTGATTTGCAGGGGAAGAACACCGGGGAGCTGTTTTTT. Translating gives CATSDLQGKNTGELFF.

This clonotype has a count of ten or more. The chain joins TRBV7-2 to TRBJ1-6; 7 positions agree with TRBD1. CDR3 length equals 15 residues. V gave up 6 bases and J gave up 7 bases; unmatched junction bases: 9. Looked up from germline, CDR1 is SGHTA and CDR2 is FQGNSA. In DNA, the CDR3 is TGTGCCAGCAGTTACCAGGGGGTACCGAATTCACCCCTCCACTTT. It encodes CASSYQGVPNSPLHF. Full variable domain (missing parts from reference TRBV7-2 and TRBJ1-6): GAGVSQSPSNKVTEKGKDVELRCDPISGHTALYWYRQSLGQGLEFLIYFQGNSAPDKSGLPSDRFSAERTGGSVSTLTIQRTQQEDSAVYLCASSYQGVPNSPLHFGNGTRLTVT.

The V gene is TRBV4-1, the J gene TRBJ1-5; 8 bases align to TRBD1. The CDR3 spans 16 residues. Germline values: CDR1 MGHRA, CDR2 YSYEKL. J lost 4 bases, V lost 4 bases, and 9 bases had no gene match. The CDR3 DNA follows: TGCGCCAGCAGCCCTACCGGCACAGGGGGAAATCAGCCCCAGCATTTT. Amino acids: CASSPTGTGGNQPQHF.

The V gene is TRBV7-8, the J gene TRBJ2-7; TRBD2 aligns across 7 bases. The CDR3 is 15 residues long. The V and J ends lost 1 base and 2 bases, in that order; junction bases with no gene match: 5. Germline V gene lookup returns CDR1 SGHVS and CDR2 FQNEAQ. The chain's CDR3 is CASSLGAGVTYEQYF. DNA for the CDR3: TGTGCCAGCAGCTTAGGCGCGGGGGTGACCTACGAGCAGTACTTC.

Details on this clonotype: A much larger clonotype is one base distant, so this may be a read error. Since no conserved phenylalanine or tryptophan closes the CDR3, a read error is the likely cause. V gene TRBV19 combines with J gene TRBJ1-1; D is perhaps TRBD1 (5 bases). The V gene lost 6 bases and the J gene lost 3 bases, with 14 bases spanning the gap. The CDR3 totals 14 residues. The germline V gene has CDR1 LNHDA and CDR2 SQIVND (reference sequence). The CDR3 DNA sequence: TGTGCCAGTAGATTCACAGGCTCGGACACTGAAGCTTTCTAT. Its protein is CASRFTGSDTEAFY.

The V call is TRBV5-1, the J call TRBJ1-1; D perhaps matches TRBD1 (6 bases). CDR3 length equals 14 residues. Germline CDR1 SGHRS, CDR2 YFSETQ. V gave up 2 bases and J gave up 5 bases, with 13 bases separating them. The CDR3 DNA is TGCGCCAGCAGCTTCGGGGGCGCGGGGACTGAAGCTTTCTTT. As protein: CASSFGGAGTEAFF.

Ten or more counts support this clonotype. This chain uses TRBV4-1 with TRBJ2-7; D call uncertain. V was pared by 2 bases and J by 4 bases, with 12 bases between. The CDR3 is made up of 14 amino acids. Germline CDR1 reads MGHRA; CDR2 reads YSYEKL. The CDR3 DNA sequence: TGCGCCAGCAGCCAACTGCCAGGCGGTTACGAGCAGTACTTC. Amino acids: CASSQLPGGYEQYF.